The clone carrying this T cell receptor beta chain was counted only a few times. The antigen is undetermined. The limits of the CDR3 on the DNA are not certain, so only TCRdb's listed CDR3 is given. The sample comes from a study of OX40 agonist ivuxolimab in advanced cancers. Study details: Mean age about 60 years, range roughly 23 to 79; 82.7% male. Notes on the study in general: The CD4+ and CD8+ T cells in the blood had expanded clonally by week 6 at 0.1 to 3.0 mg/kg. CD8+ T cells showed, on average, more clonal expansion than CD4+ cells.

Repertoires were generated with immunoSEQ multiplex PCR, while TCRdb's copy carries only in-frame clones and drops some. Of 39,000 or so clones in the sample, roughly nine tenths were seen once. Germline assignment: CDR1 GTSNPN and CDR2 SVGIG (reference sequence). The CDR3 numbers 13 amino acids, ends counted. Blood samples were obtained at baseline, cycle 4 day 1, and cycle 7 day 1. V and J are TRBV30 and TRBJ1-1. Material: CD4+ or CD8+ T cells sorted from blood, obtained in a trial of the OX40 agonist ivuxolimab. The receptor was isolated from an adult with an advanced solid tumor such as melanoma, head and neck, liver or kidney cancer. CDR3: CAWSVAKGTKDFF.